This T cell receptor beta chain was sequenced during a study of cytomegalovirus exposure and HLA in healthy donors listed by TCRdb under 2017. The study in broad terms: An earlier analysis of about 560 of the donors reported approximately 280 Gb of sequence data and 95 million to 130 million unique TCR beta sequences obtained from about 170 million T cells. About 310 gigabases of sequencing data and some 85 million unique TCR sequences were included in an early release covering roughly 600 HLA-typed donors. Among the 398 genotyped donors, around 81% belonged to the genetic ancestry cluster associated with self-reported Caucasian donors. The study aimed to test whether cataloging public T cell receptors could reveal signatures of past pathogen exposure. Using immunosequencing, the study profiled T cell repertoires from about 650 subjects and related those repertoires to cytomegalovirus serostatus. A separate validation cohort of 90 to 150 different subjects was used in addition to the roughly 640-subject first cohort. High-throughput TCR immunosequencing, statistical association of individual TCRs with disease status, and machine learning were combined to predict cytomegalovirus infection status. A later analysis re-analyzed previously published TCR beta repertoires from 666 donors and added high-resolution HLA genotyping to study TCR occurrence patterns. The later analysis used no new phenotypic data to find candidate immune exposures, relying instead on TCR beta sequences and their occurrence across donors. To decide whether each TCR beta V gene segment behaved as functional or pseudogenic, an earlier analysis of fewer than 750 of the donors relied on high-throughput TCR beta sequencing. Alongside the repertoire data, information on donor age, sex, ethnicity and CMV serostatus was compiled. Genome-wide SNP genotypes for about 55% of the roughly 670 donors were used in a later genetic analysis, which treated that subset as a discovery cohort. Every repertoire in the discovery cohort had been generated on one and the same sequencing platform. Both class I and class II loci were covered by HLA typing, at four-digit resolution. Typing coverage varied by locus: roughly 629-640 donors for A, B, C, DRB1 and DQB1; roughly 500 for DQA1; about 600 for DPA1; roughly 450 for DPB1. Five DR-DQ haplotypes were handled as single units for association and clustering, since linkage in the cohort was strong. Among around 400 genotyped donors of the cohort, an average of about 240,000 unique TCR beta nucleotide sequences were sequenced per donor, around a sixth of them non-productive. Study-level results and caveats: A few of the identified cytomegalovirus-associated TCR beta chains were confirmed in vitro to be specific for cytomegalovirus antigens. An association between a missense DCLRE1C variant and V-gene and J-gene trimming of TCR beta chains was found in a later genetic analysis and replicated in an independent cohort. CMV serostatus was the only immune exposure information available for the cohort. Because HLA typing was missing for some donors at each locus, association tests included only the typed subset. This cohort had only TCR beta chains sequenced, and the lack of alpha or paired-chain data limited which features could be detected. Some IMGT-functional V segments, including TRBV6-2 and TRBV6-3, could not be told apart with the 87-base-pair reads, so those segments were excluded. When HLA alleles, especially DR and DQ, strongly co-occurred, attributing TCR associations to individual alleles was difficult. According to the authors, the approach could potentially be generalized to other disease states and immunological phenotypes. In a later analysis, HLA-associated TCR beta chains were found to be more clonally expanded and to have lower generation probabilities than equally common non-associated chains. Roughly uniform sequencing depth across donors was assumed in presence/absence analyses, although this assumption may not hold. A further reported finding was that TCR beta sequences accurately predicted the HLA-A and HLA-B alleles for most subjects in the first cohort. According to a later analysis, TCR association rates differed among HLA loci, with DRB1 alleles showing the most associated TCRs and HLA-C alleles showing the fewest. In a later analysis, around 17,000 TCR beta sequences were associated with specific HLA alleles at a false discovery rate of 0.05. While some public TCRs were present in many individuals, most TCR sequences turned up only very rarely across donors. The study listed approximately 150 TCR beta chains as associated with cytomegalovirus. According to a later genetic analysis, donors in an Asian-associated ancestry cluster had fewer N-insertions in productive TCRs than the approximately 610-donor mean. The classifier was reported to diagnose cytomegalovirus status with high specificity and sensitivity in both the original cohort and the validation cohort. In a later analysis, most CMV-associated TCR beta chains were found to appear HLA-restricted, with HLA associations seemingly driven largely by CMV exposure. According to a later analysis, parvovirus B19, influenza, CMV and Epstein-Barr virus appeared linked to several top co-occurrence clusters. Correlated functional status among segregating V segments might reflect linkage disequilibrium, but an unknown experimental factor could not be ruled out. Because counts were too low, about 18 rarely observed V segments, including chromosome 9 orphons, were excluded from the earlier analysis of 500 to 700 of the donors. An earlier analysis of roughly 570 of the donors showed that most TCR beta V segments appeared in productive rearrangements either about 87% or about 30% of the time, which broadly matched IMGT annotations. A cluster of highly shared sequence variants was judged likely to be a technical artifact of the sequencing pipeline.

The cohort was made up of 666 healthy bone marrow donors. At the time of sampling, every cohort member was nominally healthy, though immune exposures that went unrecorded were likely present. The donor was CMV seronegative and was included in the group of 352 seronegative cohort members. Every donor gave a peripheral blood sample, and the peripheral blood mononuclear cells from that sample were used for TCR beta sequencing. Genomic DNA extraction from the blood cell samples was performed with the Qiagen DNeasy Blood Extraction Kit. Turning to this clone: Its antigen is not yet known. No quality values exist for individual bases; no much larger clone is one base distant.

The CDR3 holds 15 amino acids from the cysteine to the phenylalanine. Only CDR3 DNA remains: 45 bases, in frame from the first base. Germline trimming: 5 bases from V, 4 bases from J; junction bases outside gene matches: 8. From the germline V gene, CDR1 is WSHSY and CDR2 is SAAADI. Library generation was performed with the immunoSEQ multiplex PCR assay. The multiplex PCR relied on a mix of 60 forward primers for TCR Vbeta segments and 13 reverse primers for TCR Jbeta segments. Amplification of the CDR3 region of rearranged TCR beta genes was performed with a multiplex PCR assay on genomic DNA. On the Illumina HiSeq System, the amplified TCR beta libraries were sequenced as 87-base-pair reads. For the original study's pipeline: Across the 500 to 750 repertoires, a later analysis counted 75 million to 90 million unique TCR beta chains, about 10 million of which were shared by at least two donors. A nearest-neighbor algorithm error-corrected the raw reads and collapsed the reads into unique sequences, merging closely related sequences to remove PCR and sequencing errors. V, D and J gene segments were assigned by aligning CDR3 sequences to IMGT reference sequences. For a sequence to be retained, a match of at least six nucleotides was required to both a V gene segment and a J gene segment. Rearrangements were called productive when the CDR3 lacked stop codons and stayed in frame with V and J; all others were non-productive. Following IMGT convention, CDR3 was defined as the stretch from the second conserved V-encoded cysteine up to the conserved J-encoded phenylalanine. The earlier analysis of about 610 of the donors excluded any sequence lacking an unambiguous match to a single V gene segment. An earlier analysis of roughly 590 of the donors called V segments functional above 56.7% productive rearrangements and segregating when the between-donor standard deviation exceeded 5%. A statistical classification framework was developed to diagnose cytomegalovirus status using the catalog of TCR beta chain sequences. In a later analysis, V and J genes were assigned by comparing TCR nucleotide sequences against IMGT/GENE-DB human TR gene sequences. Using the TCRdist pipeline, a later analysis assigned CDR3 sequences along with most-parsimonious VDJ recombination scenarios. A later analysis defined each TCR beta chain by its CDR3 amino acid sequence plus V-gene family, and excluded reads lacking a unique V-gene family. To address suspected cross-contamination and a sequencing artifact, a later analysis removed approximately 600 highly shared, low-generation-probability nucleotide sequences. In a later analysis, a clonal expansion index was calculated for each public chain from normalized within-repertoire ranks of inferred template counts. In a later analysis, generation probabilities were computed using a VDJ recombination model fitted to out-of-frame rearrangements, and the results were checked against IGoR. In a later analysis, TCR-TCR, TCR-HLA and TCR-CMV co-occurrence was scored with hypergeometric tests, and a repertoire-size bias correction was applied to TCR pairs. To estimate false discovery rates, a later analysis permuted the HLA or CMV assignments 20 times. In a later analysis, co-occurring TCRs were grouped with DBSCAN, and TCRdist sequence similarity was added when clustering was performed within HLA-allele-positive subsets. Repertoires with fewer than 30,000 or more than 120,000 public chains, plus five repertoires with anomalous nucleotide sharing, were excluded from co-occurrence clustering. TCRdb provides this immuneACCESS table in a form limited to in-frame rearrangements. Some clones are lacking; in checked studies, under half of them reflect an unresolved V gene, and why the rest are absent is not known. V and J calls and clone size are as listed in that table; D and trimming were resolved from the DNA. Across this sample there are around 120,000 clones, with around three quarters seen only once. Of the sample, roughly 2% falls within the top ten clones.

This receptor was identified in a man aged 18-30 years in good health and CMV-seronegative. Source material: PBMCs. The rearrangement combines TRBV10-2 with TRBJ1-5, with 7 bases matching TRBD1. DNA sequence: TGCGCCAGCAGTTATACAGGGGATGGGAATCAGCCCCAGCATTTT. Its protein reads: CASSYTGDGNQPQHF.